This T cell receptor beta chain was identified during a study of blood T cells in healthy people across ages. This CDR3 comprises 13 residues. Germline CDR1 is SEHNR and CDR2 is FQNEAQ (reference sequence). With 1 base removed from V and 13 bases from J, the gap between germline ends came to 14 bases. Regarding the study as a whole: A greater number of naive CD4+ cells and higher diversity distinguished long-lived donors from aged donors. TCR beta diversity, measured per million T cells, fell in a roughly linear way with age.

Combining a sample-barcoded 5' primer with a J-beta primer mix, a second PCR ran for about 7 to 11 cycles. The template-switch adaptor, which had 12 random nucleotides, put a tag on each cDNA molecule. TCRdb re-analysed the 5' RACE reads in MiXCR, keeping a single row per CDR3 protein. The sample includes approximately 1.5 million distinct CDR3 sequences, about 45% of them seen just once. For this clonotype: Its antigen is not known.

Researchers report isolating at least 6.5 million PBMCs per sample. V is TRBV7-9 and J is TRBJ2-1; no definite D call. The origin of this receptor is a woman younger than 35 in good health. Source material: blood. CDR3 amino acids: CASSLGSDETQFF. The CDR3, as DNA: TGTGCCAGCAGCTTAGGTTCGGATGAGACCCAGTTCTTC.